This T cell receptor (beta chain) is from a study of molecular identifiers for immune sequencing clone quantification. Study background: Replicate experiments took RNA from roughly 20,000 or 100,000 naive CD8 cells, divided it five ways and sequenced four.

TCRdb reprocessed the PCR reads via MiXCR and lists one record per CDR3 protein. The sample holds about 640,000 distinct CDR3 sequences, just under 20% seen once. This clonotype was picked up many times. The authors sorted naive CD8 T cells as CD8+CD4-CCR7+CD45RA+. This CDR3 is built from 15 residues. Per the germline V gene, CDR1 is MNHEY and CDR2 is SVGAGI. V lost 2 bases and J 0 bases, leaving 9 bases between the germline ends. Sequenced material: naive CD8+ T cells from blood, with Jurkat cell RNA spiked in. Subset in this sample: FACS-sorted CD8+CD4-CCR7+CD45RA+ naive T cells. This chain joins TRBV6-5 and TRBJ2-3; no firm D call. The origin of this receptor is a human donor in good health. Some libraries in this study had Jurkat cell RNA spiked in. The CDR3 coding sequence is TGTGCCAGCAGTTACGGGCCTTCTAGCACAGATACGCAGTATTTT. Translated: CASSYGPSSTDTQYF.